The 23 T cell receptor beta chains below come from one sample, sequenced in a study of T cell responses to AZD1222 COVID-19 vaccine. Clones were read by immunoSEQ multiplex PCR, and TCRdb kept only the in-frame ones, dropping some. Among tens of thousands of clones listed, about nine tenths were seen once. Here the sequenced sample was peripheral blood, taken 28 days after the second AZD1222 dose. The receptors shown here come from an adult who received the AZD1222 COVID-19 vaccine.

This chain uses TRBV7-9 with TRBJ2-7; perhaps TRBD2 as D (5 bases). The CDR3 length is 14 residues. Deletions cut 4 bases from V and 5 bases from J, with 15 bases between. Germline V gene data show CDR1 as SEHNR and CDR2 as FQNEAQ (reference sequence). The CDR3 sequence is CASSSPNGIHEQYF. CDR3 in DNA: TGTGCCAGCAGCTCCCCTAACGGGATCCACGAGCAGTACTTC.

CDR3 DNA sequence: TGCGCCAGCAGCCCAAGAGGGATGAGTGGCTACACCTTC. The encoded protein is CASSPRGMSGYTF. The chain recombines TRBV5-1 with TRBJ1-2; D gene uncertain. Germline V CDR1 and CDR2: SGHRS, YFSETQ. This CDR3 contains 13 residues. Trimming took off 4 bases at V and 7 bases at J, with 14 bases between the two ends.

The V call is TRBV19, the J call TRBJ2-3; tentatively, D is TRBD1 or TRBD2 (6 bases each). With 0 bases removed from V and 2 bases from J, the gap between germline ends came to 15 bases. CDR1 and CDR2 from the germline V gene are LNHDA and SQIVND (reference sequence). CDR3 length: 17 residues. The CDR3 coding sequence is TGTGCCAGTAGTATAGACGGGGGCGCAGACATCACAGATACGCAGTATTTT. Translating it yields CASSIDGGADITDTQYF.

This chain joins TRBV10-3 and TRBJ1-5, with 9 bases that match TRBD1. The CDR3 is 17 residues long. Losses at the gene ends were 4 bases for V and 3 bases for J; bases not matched to a gene: 10. Germline V gene lookup returns CDR1 ENHRY and CDR2 SYGVKD. CDR3 nucleotides: TGTGCCATCAGTGCCGGACAGGGGCTGAGAGTCAATCAGCCCCAGCATTTT. Protein product: CAISAGQGLRVNQPQHF.

The rearrangement joins TRBV7-9 to TRBJ1-4; 10 bases map to TRBD1. CDR3 size: 15 residues. Germline trimming cut 4 bases from V and 8 bases from J; bases unmatched to any gene: 7. Germline lookup yields CDR1 SEHNR and CDR2 FQNEAQ (reference sequence). CDR3 residues: CASSSRQGALEKLFF. CDR3 nucleotide sequence: TGTGCCAGCAGCTCCAGACAGGGGGCCTTAGAAAAACTGTTTTTT.

The chain combines TRBV28 with TRBJ2-2, with 9 bases aligning to TRBD1. CDR1 and CDR2 from the germline V gene are MDHEN and SYDVKM. The J segment lost 8 bases and the V segment lost 10 bases, leaving 11 bases of the junction unmatched. The CDR3 has 14 residues. CDR3 in amino acids: CATRDRDFPGELFF. The DNA for the CDR3 is TGTGCCACCCGGGACAGGGATTTCCCAGGGGAGCTGTTTTTT.

The chain combines TRBV20-1 with TRBJ2-5, with D unclear. This CDR3 contains 11 residues. The germline V gene has CDR1 DFQATT and CDR2 SNEGSKA (reference sequence). V was pared by 0 bases and J by 5 bases, with 4 bases between. The CDR3 loop is CSARERETQYF. CDR3 in DNA: TGCAGTGCTAGAGAAAGGGAGACCCAGTACTTC.

V usage is TRBV7-3 and J usage is TRBJ2-6, with D uncertain. Per germline, CDR1 SGHTA and CDR2 FQGTGA. Trimming cost V 5 bases and J 0 bases, with 2 bases left between them. CDR3 length: 13 amino acids. The CDR3 DNA reads as TGTGCCAGCAGCATCTCTGGGGCCAACGTCCTGACTTTC. Translation gives CASSISGANVLTF.

The rearrangement uses TRBV11-1 and TRBJ2-5; 15 nucleotides agree with TRBD2. In germline, CDR1 is SGHAT, CDR2 FQDESV (reference sequence). The V segment lost 5 bases and the J segment 5 bases; nucleotides outside the gene matches: 6. The CDR3 sequence is 16 residues long. The CDR3 reads CASSPGTSGGRETQYF. The CDR3 DNA reads as TGTGCCAGCAGCCCCGGGACTAGCGGGGGGAGGGAGACCCAGTACTTC.

The gene calls are TRBV9 and TRBJ1-6; no definite D call. V lost 3 bases and J 3 bases, leaving 10 bases between the germline ends. The CDR3 runs 15 residues. CDR1 is SGDLS and CDR2 is YYNGEE in the germline V gene. The CDR3 DNA sequence: TGTGCCAGCAGCGCCCAAGATGGCTATAATTCACCCCTCCACTTT. This gives the protein CASSAQDGYNSPLHF. Looking up the rest from reference TRBV9 and TRBJ1-6 gives the full variable domain: DSGVTQTPKHLITATGQRVTLRCSPRSGDLSVYWYQQSLDQGLQFLIQYYNGEERAKGNILERFSAQQFPDLHSELNLSSLELGDSALYFCASSAQDGYNSPLHFGNGTRLTVT.

This rearrangement joins TRBV19 to TRBJ2-2, with D possibly matching TRBD2 (6 bases). Deletions cut 4 bases from V and 4 bases from J, with 10 bases between. This CDR3 contains 14 residues. CDR1 is LNHDA, CDR2 SQIVND, per germline (reference sequence). The chain's CDR3 is CASSTRRGTGELFF. The CDR3 bases are TGTGCCAGTAGTACGAGGAGGGGCACCGGGGAGCTGTTTTTT.

J is TRBJ2-5 and V is TRBV3-1 (or the pseudogene TRBV3-2); D is ambiguous. Germline V gene sequence: CDR1 LGHDT, CDR2 YNNKEL (reference sequence). This CDR3 comprises 14 residues. The V end was cut by 2 bases, the J end by 5 bases, with 12 bases between. The CDR3 loop reads CASSQLLGWETQYF. CDR3 sequence (DNA): TGTGCCAGCAGCCAACTCCTCGGGTGGGAGACCCAGTACTTC.

The rearrangement links TRBV7-9 to TRBJ2-1, with 14 bases lining up with TRBD2. From germline, CDR1 is SEHNR and CDR2 FQNEAQ (reference sequence). The CDR3 totals 15 residues. With V trimmed by 6 bases and J by 7 bases, 5 bases remained unmatched. The CDR3 region is CASRPGTSGSNEQFF. The CDR3 DNA sequence: TGTGCCAGCAGACCCGGGACTAGCGGGAGTAATGAGCAGTTCTTC.

J is TRBJ1-4 and V is TRBV3-1 (or the pseudogene TRBV3-2), with 7 bases that match TRBD1. The CDR3 is 19 amino acids. With 1 base clipped from V and 4 bases from J, the junction kept 15 bases outside the gene matches. Germline CDR1 and CDR2: LGHDT and YNNKEL (reference sequence). The CDR3 loop is CASSQGGWDSGRINEKLFF. The DNA for the CDR3 is TGTGCCAGCAGCCAAGGTGGATGGGACAGCGGACGAATTAATGAAAAACTGTTTTTT.

The genes are TRBV7-2 and TRBJ1-5; 8 bases align to TRBD1. There are 14 residues in the CDR3. Looked up from germline, CDR1 is SGHTA and CDR2 is FQGNSA. Unmatched junction bases numbered 2, after V lost 1 base and J lost 6 bases. For the CDR3, the DNA is TGTGCCAGCAGCTTAGTACAGGGGGGTCAGCCCCAGCATTTT. This sequence encodes CASSLVQGGQPQHF.

As for this clone: Other DNA sequences in this specimen translate into the identical CDR3. The rearrangement links TRBV27 to TRBJ1-4, with D unresolved. The CDR3 covers 14 residues. The V gene lost 3 bases and the J gene lost 5 bases, with 10 bases spanning the gap. Germline CDR1 reads MNHEY; CDR2 reads SMNVEV (reference sequence). CDR3 DNA: TGTGCCAGCAGTTTTGGGCAGTCAAATGAAAAACTGTTTTTT. This gives the protein CASSFGQSNEKLFF.

The V gene is TRBV2, the J gene TRBJ2-5; TRBD1 agrees at 8 bases. The CDR3 sequence is 14 residues long. V was pared by 4 bases and J by 3 bases, with 4 bases of the junction left unmatched. Germline assignment: CDR1 SNHLY and CDR2 FYNNEI. The CDR3 DNA sequence: TGTGCCAGCAGTGCGTCGACAGGGGAAGAGACCCAGTACTTC. This codes for CASSASTGEETQYF.

The V and J genes are TRBV5-5 and TRBJ2-7; D is perhaps TRBD1 (6 bases). Germline V gives CDR1 SGHKS, CDR2 YYEKEE (reference sequence). The CDR3 has 15 amino acids. Trimming stripped 5 bases from V and 0 bases from J, with 15 bases between. The CDR3 DNA reads TGTGCCAGCAGTTTTTCTACAGGGTCCTCCTACGAGCAGTACTTC. Amino acid sequence: CASSFSTGSSYEQYF.

The chain employs TRBV7-8 and TRBJ2-5; TRBD1 is a possible D gene (6 bases). The V gene's germline CDR1 is SGHVS and CDR2 FQNEAQ. The V and J ends lost 1 base and 3 bases respectively, with 12 bases between them. CDR3 size: 15 residues. The CDR3 sequence: CASSLEARGKETQYF. For the CDR3, the DNA is TGTGCCAGCAGCTTAGAGGCCAGGGGTAAAGAGACCCAGTACTTC.

This sequence joins TRBV5-1 and TRBJ1-2, with D possibly being TRBD1 (5 bases). Germline lookup yields CDR1 SGHRS and CDR2 YFSETQ. Between the trimmed V and J ends, which lost 4 bases and 3 bases, there was a span of 22 bases. This CDR3 spans 17 amino acids. The chain's CDR3 is CASSPYSYRDGHYGYTF. The CDR3 coding sequence is TGCGCCAGCAGCCCCTATTCTTACCGGGACGGTCACTATGGCTACACCTTC.

Only one count was recorded for this clone. The CDR3 reads CASSDTGTRNEQFF. The CDR3 DNA is TGTGCCAGCAGTGACACAGGGACTAGGAATGAGCAGTTCTTC. V is TRBV6-1 and J is TRBJ2-1; TRBD2 matches 8 bases. The ends lost 3 bases at V and 7 bases at J; junction bases unmatched: 5. CDR1 and CDR2 from the germline V gene are MNHNS and SASEGT. The CDR3 length is 14 residues.

This chain links TRBV6-5 with TRBJ1-5; D possibly corresponds to TRBD1 (5 bases). V was clipped by 2 bases and J by 3 bases, with 11 bases between them. Germline V lookup: CDR1 MNHEY, CDR2 SVGAGI. The CDR3 sequence is 15 residues long. CDR3 nucleotides: TGTGCCAGCAGTTACCAGGGACTTTCCAATCAGCCCCAGCATTTT. Protein sequence: CASSYQGLSNQPQHF.

The chain recombines TRBV11-3 with TRBJ1-1; a weak D match, TRBD1 (6 bases). This CDR3 has 13 residues. Germline CDR1 and CDR2: SGHNT and YENEEA. The V end lost 4 bases, the J end lost 6 bases, and 12 bases lay between the germline ends. CDR3 region: CASSSYRASEAFF. DNA for the CDR3: TGTGCCAGCAGCTCCTACAGGGCCTCTGAAGCTTTCTTT.